The sequence of this T cell receptor (beta chain) was determined in a study of blood T cell repertoires in COVID-19. Study summary: Samples taken during acute and convalescent COVID-19 were collected in the United States, Italy and Spain. PBMCs, B-cell-depleted T cells, or T cells were the source of the cDNA or gDNA that made up the material.

CDR3 length equals 17 residues. Germline CDR1 and CDR2: LGHDT and YNNKEL (reference sequence). The trim removed 2 bases at V and 5 bases at J, leaving 5 bases unmatched. Individuals drawn from approximately 26 US areas were roughly 18 to 100 years old. Participants had their cohort set by participant-reported clinical history. Assay: immunoSEQ multiplex PCR; the TCRdb copy retains only in-frame clones and omits some. The sample lists nearly 350,000 clones; roughly 90% were seen once. This TCR was sampled from a woman between 25 and 40 years old who had recovered from COVID-19. Sequencing used PBMCs or T cells enriched from blood (not recorded which). The chain carries TRBV3-1 (or the pseudogene TRBV3-2) and TRBJ1-6; 11 positions match TRBD1. Here the CDR3 reads CASSQSGTGGDNSPLHF. CDR3 DNA: TGTGCCAGCAGCCAAAGCGGGACAGGGGGGGATAATTCACCCCTCCACTTT.